The 10 T cell receptor beta chains presented below share a single source sample, sequenced in a study of regulatory T cells in long-lasting Graves disease. Sequencing libraries for TCR beta were prepared with iRepertoire HTBI primers and Arm-PCR of CDR3 regions. MiXCR was run by TCRdb on the multiplex PCR reads, yielding one entry per CDR3 protein. This table has about 610,000 distinct CDR3 sequences, around 16% appearing once. Stated time point: newly diagnosed GD, antithyroid drugs for less than 3 months. After RNA was extracted from PBMCs, the TCR library was made from it. This sample was shared with a second study, whose subject was T cells in Graves' hyperthyroidism and ophthalmopathy.

Sequenced here: peripheral blood mononuclear cells (PBMCs), sampled at new diagnosis, from a patient treated with antithyroid drugs. The receptors come from a man younger than 30 with Graves disease.

In its sample, this clonotype was seen many times. This rearrangement joins TRBV7-9 to TRBJ2-3; TRBD1 matches 10 bases. Trimming at V came to 3 bases and at J to 4 bases, leaving 4 bases not matched to a gene. The CDR3 totals 15 residues. The germline V gene has CDR1 SEHNR and CDR2 FQNEAQ (reference sequence). The CDR3 coding sequence is TGTGCCAGCAGCTTTCGGGACAGGGGTCCAGATACGCAGTATTTT. This sequence encodes CASSFRDRGPDTQYF.

This clonotype was seen many times. The genes are TRBV18 and TRBJ1-1; D ambiguous. The CDR3 has 13 amino acids. Deletions cut 2 bases from V and 4 bases from J, with 8 bases between. Per germline, CDR1 KGHSH and CDR2 LQKENI. The CDR3 region has the DNA TGTGCCAGCTCACCAGGTCGGAGCACTGAAGCTTTCTTT. Its translation: CASSPGRSTEAFF.

The V and J genes are TRBV29-1 and TRBJ2-2, with 7 bases identical to TRBD1. The V segment lost 4 bases and the J segment 6 bases; nucleotides outside the gene matches: 2. The CDR3 runs 12 residues. CDR1 and CDR2 from the germline V gene are SQVTM and ANQGSEA. The CDR3 nucleotides read TGCAGCGTTGTACAGGGGTCCGGGGAGCTGTTTTTT. Translated, it gives CSVVQGSGELFF.

The chain has TRBV9 and TRBJ2-1; D possibly corresponds to TRBD1 (6 bases). The CDR3 spans 13 residues. CDR1 SGDLS and CDR2 YYNGEE come from the germline V gene. Trimming took off 3 bases at V and 5 bases at J, with 9 bases between the two ends. CDR3 residues: CASSGTGNNEQFF. In DNA form, the CDR3 reads TGTGCCAGCAGCGGAACAGGGAACAATGAGCAGTTCTTC.

This clonotype was seen repeatedly, ten times or more. CDR3 coding DNA: TGTGCCAGCAGACTTGGGGGGGCAAATGGCTACACCTTC. Residues: CASRLGGANGYTF. The gene calls are TRBV28 and TRBJ1-2, with D possibly TRBD1 on 6 matching bases. The V gene's germline CDR1 is MDHEN and CDR2 SYDVKM. The length of the CDR3 is 13 residues. With 6 bases removed from V and 6 bases from J, the gap between germline ends came to 14 bases.

A few counts support this clonotype. V usage is TRBV18 and J usage is TRBJ1-1, with D hard to call. Germline lookup yields CDR1 KGHSH and CDR2 LQKENI. Trimming took 2 bases from V and 0 from J, leaving 10 bases between them. This CDR3 region has 15 residues. CDR3 DNA sequence: TGTGCCAGCTCACCATCATGGAGGGTGAACACTGAAGCTTTCTTT. Its protein is CASSPSWRVNTEAFF.

The chain is built from TRBV7-9 and TRBJ2-3; D gene uncertain. This CDR3 is built from 14 residues. V lost 5 bases and J lost 2, with 11 bases in between. The germline V gene encodes CDR1 SEHNR and CDR2 FQNEAQ (reference sequence). CDR3 in amino acids: CASSLLRYTDTQYF. CDR3 in DNA: TGTGCCAGCAGCCTACTGAGGTACACAGATACGCAGTATTTT. The complete variable domain, with remaining parts taken from reference TRBV7-9 and TRBJ2-3, reads DTGVSQNPRHKITKRGQNVTFRCDPISEHNRLYWYRQTLGQGPEFLTYFQNEAQLEKSRLLSDRFSAERPKGSFSTLEIQRTEQGDSAMYLCASSLLRYTDTQYFGPGTRLTVL.

The DNA of the CDR3 is TGCAGTGCTAGGGATCCTCGAAAACTTCCGGGAGGGAGGGAAGAGACCCAGTACTTC. This sequence encodes CSARDPRKLPGGREETQYF. The chain recombines TRBV20-1 with TRBJ2-5; 8 bases fit TRBD2. CDR1 is DFQATT, CDR2 SNEGSKA, per germline (reference sequence). V dropped 3 bases and J dropped 3; count of bases not matched to a gene: 21. This CDR3 has 19 residues.

This clonotype was counted ten times or more. J is TRBJ1-2 and V is TRBV30, with D hard to call. Trimming removed 4 bases from V and 5 bases from J, with 11 bases in between. This CDR3 has 12 residues. CDR1 is GTSNPN, CDR2 SVGIG, per germline (reference sequence). The CDR3 loop reads CAWNPSEYGYTF. The CDR3 DNA reads TGTGCCTGGAACCCTTCTGAGTATGGCTACACCTTC.

This clonotype came up many times. This chain joins TRBV15 and TRBJ2-3, with 7 nucleotides matching TRBD2. V lost 0 bases and J lost 1; bases outside the gene matches: 4. Per the germline V gene, CDR1 is LNHNV and CDR2 is YYDKDF (reference sequence). This CDR3 is 16 amino acids long. The CDR3 DNA reads as TGTGCCACCAGCAGAGACGGGACTACGCGCACAGATACGCAGTATTTT. This sequence encodes CATSRDGTTRTDTQYF.